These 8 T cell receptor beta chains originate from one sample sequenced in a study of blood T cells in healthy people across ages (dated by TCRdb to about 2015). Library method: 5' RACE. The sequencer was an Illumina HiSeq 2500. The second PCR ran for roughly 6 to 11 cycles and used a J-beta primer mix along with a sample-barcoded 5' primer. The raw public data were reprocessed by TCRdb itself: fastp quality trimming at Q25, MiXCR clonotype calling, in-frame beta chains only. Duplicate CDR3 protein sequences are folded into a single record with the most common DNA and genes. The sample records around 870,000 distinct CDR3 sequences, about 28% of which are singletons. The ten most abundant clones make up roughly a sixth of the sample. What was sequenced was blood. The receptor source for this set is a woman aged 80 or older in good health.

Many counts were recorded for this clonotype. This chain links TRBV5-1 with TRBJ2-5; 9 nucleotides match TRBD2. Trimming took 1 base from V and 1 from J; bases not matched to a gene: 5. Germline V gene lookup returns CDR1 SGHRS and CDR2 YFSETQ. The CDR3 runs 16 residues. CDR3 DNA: TGCGCCAGCAGCTTGAGTATTAGCGGGGGCCAAGAGACCCAGTACTTC. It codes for CASSLSISGGQETQYF.

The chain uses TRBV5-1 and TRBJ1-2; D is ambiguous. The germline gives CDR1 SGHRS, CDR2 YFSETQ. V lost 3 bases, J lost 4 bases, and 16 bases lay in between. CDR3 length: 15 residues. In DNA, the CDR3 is TGCGCCAGCAGCTGGTCTGACGGTCTCAGCTATGGCTACACCTTC. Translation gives CASSWSDGLSYGYTF.

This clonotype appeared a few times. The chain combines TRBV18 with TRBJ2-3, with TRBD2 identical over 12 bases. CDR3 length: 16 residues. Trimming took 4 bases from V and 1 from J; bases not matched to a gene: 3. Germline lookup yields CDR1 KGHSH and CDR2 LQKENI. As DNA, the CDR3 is TGTGCCAGCTCACGCCTAGCGGGGGGGCGCACAGATACGCAGTATTTT. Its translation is CASSRLAGGRTDTQYF. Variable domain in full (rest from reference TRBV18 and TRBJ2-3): NAGVMQNPRHLVRRRGQEARLRCSPMKGHSHVYWYRQLPEEGLKFMVYLQKENIIDESGMPKERFSAEFPKEGPSILRIQQVVRGDSAAYFCASSRLAGGRTDTQYFGPGTRLTVL.

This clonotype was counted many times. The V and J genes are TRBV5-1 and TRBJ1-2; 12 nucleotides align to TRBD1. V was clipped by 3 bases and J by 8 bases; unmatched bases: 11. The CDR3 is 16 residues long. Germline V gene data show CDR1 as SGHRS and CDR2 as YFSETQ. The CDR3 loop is CASSSGTGGAGLGYTF. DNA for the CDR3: TGCGCCAGCAGCTCCGGGACAGGGGGCGCGGGGTTAGGCTACACCTTC.

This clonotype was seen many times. CDR3 in DNA: TGTGCCAGCAGCTTGGGCAGCGGGGGCCAAGAGACCCAGTACTTC. Amino acids: CASSLGSGGQETQYF. V usage is TRBV5-5 and J usage is TRBJ2-5, with 8 bases matching TRBD2. This CDR3 has 15 residues. Germline V gene lookup returns CDR1 SGHKS and CDR2 YYEKEE (reference sequence). After removal of 0 bases from V and 1 base from J, the junction contained 2 bases not matched to a gene. Complete variable domain (other parts from reference TRBV5-5 and TRBJ2-5): DAGVTQSPTHLIKTRGQQVTLRCSPISGHKSVSWYQQVLGQGPQFIFQYYEKEERGRGNFPDRFSARQFPNYSSELNVNALLLGDSALYLCASSLGSGGQETQYFGPGTRLLVL.

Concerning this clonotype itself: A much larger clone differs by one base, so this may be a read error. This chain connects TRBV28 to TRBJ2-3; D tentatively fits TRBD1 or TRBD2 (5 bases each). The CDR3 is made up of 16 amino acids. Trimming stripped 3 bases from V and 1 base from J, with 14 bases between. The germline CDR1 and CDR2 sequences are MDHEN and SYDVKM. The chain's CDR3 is CASSFWTGRCTDTQYF. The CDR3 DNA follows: TGTGCCAGCAGTTTTTGGACGGGGCGTTGCACAGATACGCAGTATTTT.

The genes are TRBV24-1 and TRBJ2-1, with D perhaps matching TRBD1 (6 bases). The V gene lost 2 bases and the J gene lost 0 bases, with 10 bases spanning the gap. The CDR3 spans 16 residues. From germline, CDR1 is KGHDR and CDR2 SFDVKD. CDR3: CATSDYTGSSYNEQFF. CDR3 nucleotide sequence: TGTGCCACCAGTGATTACACAGGGAGCTCCTACAATGAGCAGTTCTTC.

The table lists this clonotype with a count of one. The CDR3 loop reads CASSLSAKAYEQYF. In DNA, the CDR3 is TGTGCCAGCAGTTTAAGCGCGAAAGCCTACGAGCAGTACTTC. The chain joins TRBV12-3 or TRBV12-4 to TRBJ2-7; D is unresolved. V lost 2 bases to trimming and J lost 2 bases, with 10 bases between them. The CDR3 length is 14 residues.